This T cell receptor (beta chain) was sequenced during a study of blood T cells in healthy people across ages. About the study: The template switching approach captured approximately one barcoded beta molecule for every two T cells. Study-level results: Observed TCR beta diversity showed a strong correlation with the percentage of naive T cells as measured by flow cytometry. Investigators viewed diversity estimates from one million T cells as underestimates, the study reported.

Sample-barcoded 5' priming and a J-beta primer mix drove a second PCR of 7 to 11 cycles. Any given sample supplied a minimum of 3 million CDR3-containing paired-end reads. TCRdb re-analysed the 5' RACE reads in MiXCR, keeping a single row per CDR3 protein. The table lists 730,000 or so distinct CDR3 sequences, roughly 47% of them singletons. A remark on this clonotype: As yet, its antigen is unknown.

CDR3 size: 15 residues. Trimming took off 1 base at V and 4 bases at J, with 13 bases between the two ends. The germline CDR1 and CDR2 sequences are SGHTA and FQGNSA. This TCR was recovered from a woman aged 60-70 years in good health. The chain links TRBV7-2 to TRBJ2-5; possible D gene TRBD1, 5 bases. Sequencing used blood. The CDR3 sequence: CASSLDRSALETQYF. The CDR3 DNA reads TGTGCCAGCAGCTTAGACAGGAGCGCACTAGAGACCCAGTACTTC.